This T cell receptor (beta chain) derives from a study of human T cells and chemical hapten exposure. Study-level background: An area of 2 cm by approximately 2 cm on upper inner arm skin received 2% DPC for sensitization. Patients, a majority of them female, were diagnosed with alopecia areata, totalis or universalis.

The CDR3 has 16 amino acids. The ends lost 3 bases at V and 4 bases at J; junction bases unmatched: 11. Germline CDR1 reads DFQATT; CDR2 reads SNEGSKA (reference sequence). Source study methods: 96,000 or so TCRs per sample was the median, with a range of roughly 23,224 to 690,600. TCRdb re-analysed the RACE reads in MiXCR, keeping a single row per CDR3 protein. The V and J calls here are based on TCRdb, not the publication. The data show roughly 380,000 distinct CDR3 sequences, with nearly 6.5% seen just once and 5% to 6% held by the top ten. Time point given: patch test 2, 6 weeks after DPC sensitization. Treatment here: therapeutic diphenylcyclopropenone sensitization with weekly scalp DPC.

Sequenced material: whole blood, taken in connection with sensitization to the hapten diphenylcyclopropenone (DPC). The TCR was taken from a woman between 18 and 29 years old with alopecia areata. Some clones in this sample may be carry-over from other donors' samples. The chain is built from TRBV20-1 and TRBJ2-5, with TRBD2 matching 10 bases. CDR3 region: CSARDPSGGRGETQYF. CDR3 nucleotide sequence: TGCAGTGCTAGGGACCCTAGCGGGGGCCGGGGAGAGACCCAGTACTTC.